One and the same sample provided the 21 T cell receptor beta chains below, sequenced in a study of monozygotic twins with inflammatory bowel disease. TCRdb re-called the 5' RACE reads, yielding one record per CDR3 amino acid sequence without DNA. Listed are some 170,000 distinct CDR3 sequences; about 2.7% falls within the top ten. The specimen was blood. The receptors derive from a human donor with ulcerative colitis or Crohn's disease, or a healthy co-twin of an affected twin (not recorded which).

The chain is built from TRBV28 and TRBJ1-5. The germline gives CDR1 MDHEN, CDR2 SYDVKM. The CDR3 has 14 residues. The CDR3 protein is CASSQSSLNQPQHF. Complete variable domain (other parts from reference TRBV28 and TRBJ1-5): DVKVTQSSRYLVKRTGEKVFLECVQDMDHENMFWYRQDPGLGLRLIYFSYDVKMKEKGDIPEGYSVSREKKERFSLILESASTNQTSMYLCASSQSSLNQPQHFGDGTRLSIL.

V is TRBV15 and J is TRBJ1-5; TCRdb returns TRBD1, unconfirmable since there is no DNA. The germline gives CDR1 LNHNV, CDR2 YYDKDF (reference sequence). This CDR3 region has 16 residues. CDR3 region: CATQLGGQGMIQPQHF.

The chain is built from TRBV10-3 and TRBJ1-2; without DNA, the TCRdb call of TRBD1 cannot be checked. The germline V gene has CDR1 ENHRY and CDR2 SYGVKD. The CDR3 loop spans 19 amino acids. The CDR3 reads CAISESTGNGGTANYGYTF.

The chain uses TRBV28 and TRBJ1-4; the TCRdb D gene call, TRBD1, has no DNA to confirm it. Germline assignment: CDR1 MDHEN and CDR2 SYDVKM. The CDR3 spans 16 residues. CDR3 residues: CASRPTGALTNEKLFF.

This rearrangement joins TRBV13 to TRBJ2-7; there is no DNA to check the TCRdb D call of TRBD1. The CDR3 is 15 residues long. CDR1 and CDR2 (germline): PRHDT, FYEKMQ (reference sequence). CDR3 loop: CASSLGGQGPYEQYF.

CDR3 amino acids: CASSSTDGRLSSYNSPLHF. The chain couples TRBV6-5 to TRBJ1-6. CDR3 size: 19 residues. Germline loops: CDR1 MNHEY, CDR2 SVGAGI.

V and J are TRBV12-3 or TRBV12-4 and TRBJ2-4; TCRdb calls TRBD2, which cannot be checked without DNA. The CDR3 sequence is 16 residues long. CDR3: CASRPKYQLADSMEYF.

The CDR3 sequence is CASSPDFVGTDTQYF. This rearrangement joins TRBV5-4 to TRBJ2-3; TCRdb indicates TRBD2, and absent DNA this call remains unverified. The CDR3 consists of 15 residues. Germline assignment: CDR1 SGHNT and CDR2 YYREEE (reference sequence). Using reference TRBV5-4 and TRBJ2-3 for the parts outside the CDR3, the full variable domain is ETGVTQSPTHLIKTRGQQVTLRCSSQSGHNTVSWYQQALGQGPQFIFQYYREEENGRGNFPPRFSGLQFPNYSSELNVNALELDDSALYLCASSPDFVGTDTQYFGPGTRLTVL.

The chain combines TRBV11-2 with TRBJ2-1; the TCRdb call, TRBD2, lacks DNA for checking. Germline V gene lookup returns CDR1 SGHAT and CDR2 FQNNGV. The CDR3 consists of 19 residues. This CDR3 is CASSLERLAGVSGVNEQFF.

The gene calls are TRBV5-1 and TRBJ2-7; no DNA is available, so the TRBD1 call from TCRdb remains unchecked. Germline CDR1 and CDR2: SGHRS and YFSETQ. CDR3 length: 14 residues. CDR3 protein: CASSAPTGAYEQYF.

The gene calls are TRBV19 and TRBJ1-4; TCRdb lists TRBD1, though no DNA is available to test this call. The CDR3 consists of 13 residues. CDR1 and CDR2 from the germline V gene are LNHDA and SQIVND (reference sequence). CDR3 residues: CASRLDRVEKLFF.

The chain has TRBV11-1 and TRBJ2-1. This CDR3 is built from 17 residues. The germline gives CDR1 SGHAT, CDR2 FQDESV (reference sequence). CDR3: CASSLVMGYSSYNEQFF.

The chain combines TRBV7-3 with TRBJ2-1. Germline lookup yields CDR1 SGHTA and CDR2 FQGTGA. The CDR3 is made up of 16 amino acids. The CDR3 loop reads CASSLKSGGLYNEQFF. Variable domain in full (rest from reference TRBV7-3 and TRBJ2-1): GAGVSQTPSNKVTEKGKYVELRCDPISGHTALYWYRQSLGQGPEFLIYFQGTGAADDSGLPNDRFFAVRPEGSVSTLKIQRTERGDSAVYLCASSLKSGGLYNEQFFGPGTRLTVL.

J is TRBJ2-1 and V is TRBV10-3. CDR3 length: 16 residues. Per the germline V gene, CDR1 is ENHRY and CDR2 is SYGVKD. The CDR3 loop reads CAISESHGSSYNEQFF.

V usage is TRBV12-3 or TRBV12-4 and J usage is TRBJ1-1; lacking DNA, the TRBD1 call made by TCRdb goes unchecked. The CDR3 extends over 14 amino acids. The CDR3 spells CASSLLSEGAEAFF.

The chain's CDR3 is CASYRTGAGNNSPLHF. This rearrangement joins TRBV6-1 to TRBJ1-6; lacking DNA, the TRBD1 call made by TCRdb goes unchecked. Germline V gene lookup returns CDR1 MNHNS and CDR2 SASEGT. The CDR3 extends over 16 amino acids.

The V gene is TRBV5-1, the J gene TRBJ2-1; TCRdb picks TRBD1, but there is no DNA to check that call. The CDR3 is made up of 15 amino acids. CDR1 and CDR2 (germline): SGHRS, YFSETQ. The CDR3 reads CASSSQTGSYNEQFF.

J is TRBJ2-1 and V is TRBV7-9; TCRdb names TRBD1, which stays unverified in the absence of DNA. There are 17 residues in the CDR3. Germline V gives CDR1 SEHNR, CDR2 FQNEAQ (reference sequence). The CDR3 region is CASSPWEIKGTNNEQFF.

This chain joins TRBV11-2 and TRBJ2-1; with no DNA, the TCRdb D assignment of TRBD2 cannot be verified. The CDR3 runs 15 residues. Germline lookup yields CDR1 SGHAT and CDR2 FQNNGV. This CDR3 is CASSLDRQGHNEQFF.

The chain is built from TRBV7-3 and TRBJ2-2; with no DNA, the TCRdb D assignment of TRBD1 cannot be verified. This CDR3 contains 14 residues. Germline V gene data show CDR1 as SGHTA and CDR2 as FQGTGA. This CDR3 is CASSSTGAAGELFF.

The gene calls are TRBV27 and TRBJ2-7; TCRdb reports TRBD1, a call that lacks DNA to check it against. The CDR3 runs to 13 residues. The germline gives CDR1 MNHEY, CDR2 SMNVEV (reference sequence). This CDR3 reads CASSFSLRGEQYF.